This T cell receptor (beta chain) was captured by sequencing in a study of blood T cells in healthy people across ages. Study-wide findings and caveats: Long-lived donors exceeded aged donors in naive CD4+ cells and diversity.

Each of the donors had around 9 milliliters of peripheral blood drawn into EDTA-treated Vacutainer tubes. Turning to this clonotype: The antigen is undetermined.

A sample-barcoded 5' primer and a J-beta primer mix were used in a second PCR of about 6 to 12 cycles. Tagging of each cDNA molecule was performed by a template-switch adaptor with 12 random nucleotides. TCRdb reanalysed the 5' RACE reads using MiXCR and keeps one entry per CDR3 protein. In the table there are approximately 1.5 million distinct CDR3 sequences, about 45% of which are singletons. This sequence was found in a young woman in good health. The sequencing sample was made of blood.

The CDR3 bases are TGCAGTGCTAGCCTAGCGGGGGTGAGCACAGATACGCAGTATTTT. It yields the protein CSASLAGVSTDTQYF. The gene calls are TRBV20-1 and TRBJ2-3; 10 nucleotides match TRBD2. The ends lost 3 bases at V and 0 bases at J; junction bases unmatched: 3. The V gene's germline CDR1 is DFQATT and CDR2 SNEGSKA (reference sequence). This CDR3 has 15 residues.